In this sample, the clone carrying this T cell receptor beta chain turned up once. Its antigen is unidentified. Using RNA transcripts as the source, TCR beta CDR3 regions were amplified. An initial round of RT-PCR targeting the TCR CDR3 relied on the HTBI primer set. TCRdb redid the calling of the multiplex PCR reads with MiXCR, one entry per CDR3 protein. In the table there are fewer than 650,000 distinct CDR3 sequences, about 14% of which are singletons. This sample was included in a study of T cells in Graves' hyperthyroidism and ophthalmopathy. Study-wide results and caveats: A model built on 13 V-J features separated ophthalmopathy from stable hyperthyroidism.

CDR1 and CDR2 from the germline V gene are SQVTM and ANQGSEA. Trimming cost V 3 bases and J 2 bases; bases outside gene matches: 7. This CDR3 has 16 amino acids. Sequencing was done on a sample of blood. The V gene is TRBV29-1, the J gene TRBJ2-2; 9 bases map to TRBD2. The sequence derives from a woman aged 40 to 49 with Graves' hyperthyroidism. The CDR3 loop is CSVDIGLAGNTGELFF. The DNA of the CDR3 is TGCAGCGTTGATATTGGGCTAGCGGGAAACACCGGGGAGCTGTTTTTT.